This is a list of T cell receptor beta chains from one sample in a study of T cell repertoires in cytomegalovirus infection. No cognate antigen is known for these TCRs. TCRdb itself ran the reads through MiXCR, one entry per CDR3 protein. There are hundreds of thousands of distinct CDR3 sequences in the sample; roughly a third occur only once, and 10% to 15% lies in the top ten. The sequenced sample was cultured CD8+ T cells from PBMCs, obtained from culture after CMV antigen stimulation. These receptors all stem from a human donor in good health (CMV status not recorded). Some clones in this sample may be carry-over from other donors' samples. Both conserved end residues are trimmed from each CDR3.

ASRRGQGTNQPQH	TRBV2	TRBJ1-5
ASSHRADTQY	TRBV19	TRBJ2-3
ASSLGTTGGTGELF	TRBV28	TRBJ2-2
ASSLVFRLAGGPFYEQF	TRBV7-9	TRBJ2-1
ASSLPRDSVTLRYGYT	TRBV7-8	TRBJ1-2
ASSIGDRLNGGYT	TRBV7-6	TRBJ1-2
ASSSLAVDGAYEQY	TRBV28	TRBJ2-7
ASSLDRPSSGANVLT	TRBV7-2	TRBJ2-6
ASSQGVQETQY	TRBV4-1	TRBJ2-5
ASSLNGPGGEAF	TRBV7-2	TRBJ1-1
ASTADSSTDTQY	TRBV28	TRBJ2-3
ASSIAPGAYGYT	TRBV19	TRBJ1-2
ASFAEGVGGYT	TRBV6-6	TRBJ1-2
ASNPRGYNSPLH	TRBV19	TRBJ1-6
ASSYRDRGPNTGELF	TRBV12-3/TRBV12-4	TRBJ2-2
ASSLSYGTARYGYT	TRBV7-4	TRBJ1-2
ASSLTYRSSYEQY	TRBV7-9	TRBJ2-7
ASSSTINTPLSPYGYT	TRBV7-9	TRBJ1-2
ASSGLDFSYNEQF	TRBV6-2/TRBV6-3	TRBJ2-1
ASSSRQSSSYNEQF	TRBV7-9	TRBJ2-1
SARVVGDYGYT	TRBV20-1	TRBJ1-2
ASSPGAGEDTQY	TRBV3-1	TRBJ2-3
ASSLDSGSRGAEAF	TRBV28	TRBJ1-1
ASTGRSFNEKLF	TRBV2	TRBJ1-4
ASSFGLAPSTDTQY	TRBV27	TRBJ2-3
ASSFYKYGSVALH	TRBV5-4	TRBJ1-6
ASSHNELDEQF	TRBV4-1	TRBJ2-1
ASSKGSSYEQY	TRBV19	TRBJ2-7
ASSQGWGQPQH	TRBV4-1	TRBJ1-5
ASSLGTAPYEQY	TRBV5-6	TRBJ2-7
ASSYLLDREGNEKLF	TRBV6-6	TRBJ1-4
AISGHDRVERTGTQY	TRBV10-3	TRBJ2-3
ATSRGEGAGSSYNEQF	TRBV15	TRBJ2-1
ASSLGQATYEQY	TRBV6-2/TRBV6-3	TRBJ2-7
AVRDRVVDEQF	TRBV2	TRBJ2-1
ASRLRRLNTEAF	TRBV6-1	TRBJ1-1
ASSLRGKNQPQH	TRBV12-3/TRBV12-4	TRBJ1-5
ATSRSAGVIGRVDYGYT	TRBV15	TRBJ1-2
ASSTATGYEQY	TRBV19	TRBJ2-7
ASSFGQTNEKLF	TRBV7-6	TRBJ1-4
ASSLGQGPNEAF	TRBV7-8	TRBJ1-1
ASSLVWRIQETQY	TRBV11-2	TRBJ2-5
ATQGARGSPLH	TRBV27	TRBJ1-6
ASSGQGNTGELF	TRBV27	TRBJ2-2
ATSGMVGTSGGAEQF	TRBV15	TRBJ2-1
ASSADRSGYEKLF	TRBV27	TRBJ1-4
ASSYPGQGIETQY	TRBV6-6	TRBJ2-5
ASSQRESSTDTQY	TRBV4-2	TRBJ2-3
ASSSRTSGLTDTQY	TRBV6-5	TRBJ2-3
ASSRSWDRAQETQY	TRBV7-9	TRBJ2-5
ASSLPGGGQETQY	TRBV7-6	TRBJ2-5
ASRWAEGVFDEQF	TRBV7-6	TRBJ2-1
ASSGTGAVGYT	TRBV25-1	TRBJ1-2
ASSPRQGAREKLF	TRBV7-8	TRBJ1-4
ASSPSMSGELF	TRBV12-3/TRBV12-4	TRBJ2-2
ASSIGSRGETQY	TRBV27	TRBJ2-5
AISDRWSGGPGNEQF	TRBV10-3	TRBJ2-1
ASSMGANIQY	TRBV6-2/TRBV6-3	TRBJ2-4
ASSLEVTVSYEQY	TRBV7-6	TRBJ2-7